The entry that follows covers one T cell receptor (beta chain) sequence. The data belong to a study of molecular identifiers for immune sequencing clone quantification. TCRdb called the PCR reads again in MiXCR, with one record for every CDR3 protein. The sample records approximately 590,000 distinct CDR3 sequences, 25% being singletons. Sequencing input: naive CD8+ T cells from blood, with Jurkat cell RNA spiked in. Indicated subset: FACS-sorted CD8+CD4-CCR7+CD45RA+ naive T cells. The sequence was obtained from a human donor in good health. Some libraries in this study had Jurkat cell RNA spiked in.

The CDR3 spells CASSPNPFGQTYGYTF. CDR3 nucleotide sequence: TGTGCCAGCAGTCCGAATCCTTTCGGACAGACTTATGGCTACACCTTC. The chain links TRBV7-9 to TRBJ1-2, with a possible D match to TRBD1 (6 bases). V lost 6 bases and J lost 5, with 22 bases in between. CDR1 is SEHNR, CDR2 FQNEAQ, per germline (reference sequence). The CDR3 runs 16 residues.